This T cell receptor beta chain was sequenced in a study of T cell responses to AZD1222 COVID-19 vaccine. Study overall: Whether given at about 4 or about 12 weeks, second doses were pooled.

Whole-study findings and limits: After two AZD1222 doses, spike-specific TCR breadth and depth rose versus day 0.

As concerns this clone: Antigen: not known.

Only in-frame clones appear in the TCRdb table, and some are missing; sequencing was by immunoSEQ multiplex PCR. Here the sample spans about 180,000 clones, roughly 92% being singletons. With 5 bases clipped from V and 9 bases from J, the junction kept 16 bases outside the gene matches. Germline CDR1 MNHEY, CDR2 SMNVEV (reference sequence). The length of the CDR3 is 16 residues. The sequenced sample was peripheral blood, obtained on day 0 of AZD1222 vaccination. This TCR was recovered from an adult in good health. V and J are TRBV27 and TRBJ2-1, with 7 bases lining up with TRBD1. The CDR3 here is CASSPAAATGVREQFF. CDR3 DNA sequence: TGTGCCAGCAGTCCTGCCGCCGCAACAGGGGTTCGTGAGCAGTTCTTC.